These 16 T cell receptor beta chains share one sample of origin, sequenced in a study of blood T cell repertoires in COVID-19. Clones were read by immunoSEQ multiplex PCR, and TCRdb kept only the in-frame ones, dropping some. The sample holds fewer than 85,000 clones, approximately 89% seen once. The sample taken for sequencing was peripheral blood. All receptors come from a human donor in a cohort sampled during active COVID-19.

The chain uses TRBV5-1 and TRBJ1-6; 9 bases fit TRBD1. Germline values: CDR1 SGHRS, CDR2 YFSETQ. The CDR3 spans 18 residues. After removal of 2 bases from V and 7 bases from J, the junction contained 13 bases not matched to a gene. In DNA form, the CDR3 reads TGCGCCAGCAGCTTTCAACCCGGGACAGGGATGTCAAATTCACCCCTCCACTTT. It codes for CASSFQPGTGMSNSPLHF.

CDR3 DNA: TGTGCCAGCAGCTTATCTAGGCAGGGCGAAATGAACACTGAAGCTTTCTTT. Its translation is CASSLSRQGEMNTEAFF. V usage is TRBV11-2 and J usage is TRBJ1-1; TRBD1 might be the D (5 bases). Trimming pared 2 bases from V and 0 bases from J, leaving 16 bases between. Germline V gene data show CDR1 as SGHAT and CDR2 as FQNNGV. This CDR3 has 17 amino acids.

The chain joins TRBV4-1 to TRBJ1-5; D perhaps matches TRBD1 (5 bases). Deletions cut 2 bases from V and 5 bases from J, with 13 bases between. This CDR3 has 15 residues. Germline lookup yields CDR1 MGHRA and CDR2 YSYEKL. CDR3 coding DNA: TGCGCCAGCAGCCAATCCAGGCAGGGCCATCAGCCCCAGCATTTT. This translates into CASSQSRQGHQPQHF.

In this sample, this clone turned up once. The CDR3 reads CASSQQGQAEQYF. CDR3 in DNA: TGCGCCAGCAGCCAACAAGGACAAGCCGAGCAGTACTTC. The V and J genes are TRBV4-3 and TRBJ2-7; D possibly corresponds to TRBD1 (5 bases). The CDR3 loop spans 13 amino acids. The ends were cut back, 2 bases at V and 6 bases at J, with 11 bases in the middle. CDR1 and CDR2 (germline): LGHNA, YSLEER.

The chain recombines TRBV5-1 with TRBJ2-7; 7 nucleotides align to TRBD1. Germline V gene lookup returns CDR1 SGHRS and CDR2 YFSETQ. Trimming took 6 bases from V and 0 from J; bases not matched to a gene: 6. The CDR3 extends over 14 amino acids. The CDR3 DNA reads TGCGCCAGCAAGTTGGACAGGAGCTCCTACGAGCAGTACTTC. Protein product: CASKLDRSSYEQYF. The full variable domain, with the rest looked up from reference TRBV5-1 and TRBJ2-7, is KAGVTQTPRYLIKTRGQQVTLSCSPISGHRSVSWYQQTPGQGLQFLFEYFSETQRNKGNFPGRFSGRQFSNSRSEMNVSTLELGDSALYLCASKLDRSSYEQYFGPGTRLTVT.

This rearrangement joins TRBV30 to TRBJ2-7, with 8 nucleotides matching TRBD2. The CDR3 totals 13 residues. The V segment lost 3 bases and the J segment 2 bases; nucleotides outside the gene matches: 3. Germline V CDR1 and CDR2: GTSNPN, SVGIG (reference sequence). This CDR3 reads CAWSGGAPYEQYF. CDR3 in DNA: TGTGCCTGGAGCGGGGGGGCCCCCTACGAGCAGTACTTC.

The chain recombines TRBV27 with TRBJ2-7, with 9 bases identical to TRBD2. V shed 5 bases and J 2 bases; nucleotides not matched to a gene: 7. The V gene's germline CDR1 is MNHEY and CDR2 SMNVEV (reference sequence). The CDR3 is made up of 15 amino acids. The DNA of the CDR3 is TGTGCCAGCAGTGTCGGGACTAGCCCAACCTACGAGCAGTACTTC. Amino acid sequence: CASSVGTSPTYEQYF.

The V call is TRBV6-6, the J call TRBJ2-1; TRBD1 matches at 7 bases. There are 13 residues in the CDR3. CDR1 is MNHNY, CDR2 SVGAGI, per germline (reference sequence). The J segment lost 8 bases and the V segment lost 4 bases, leaving 5 bases of the junction unmatched. The CDR3 region is CASSLDRVDEQFF. The CDR3 nucleotides are TGTGCCAGCAGTTTAGACAGGGTAGATGAGCAGTTCTTC.

The table lists this clone with a count of one. The gene calls are TRBV29-1 and TRBJ2-5; D perhaps matches TRBD1 (5 bases). The germline V and J ends were trimmed by 1 base and 5 bases, with 11 bases remaining between them. The CDR3 runs 13 residues. The germline V gene encodes CDR1 SQVTM and CDR2 ANQGSEA. The DNA for the CDR3 is TGCAGCGTTGAAGGGACATTGGGGGAGACCCAGTACTTC. As protein: CSVEGTLGETQYF.

This clone was seen a single time. This chain connects TRBV27 to TRBJ2-7; tentatively, D is TRBD1 (6 bases). This CDR3 comprises 14 residues. Deletions cut 3 bases from V and 6 bases from J, with 15 bases between. The germline gives CDR1 MNHEY, CDR2 SMNVEV (reference sequence). This chain's CDR3 is CASSFRRTGTEQYF. The CDR3 DNA reads as TGTGCCAGCAGTTTCCGAAGAACAGGGACCGAGCAGTACTTC.

This clone occurred once. This rearrangement joins TRBV4-3 to TRBJ1-6; maybe TRBD1 (6 bases). The CDR3 extends over 15 amino acids. Germline V gene sequence: CDR1 LGHNA, CDR2 YSLEER. Trimming cost V 0 bases and J 10 bases, with 13 bases left between them. The DNA for the CDR3 is TGCGCCAGCAGCCAAGATCACAGGGTAGGATCACCCCTCCACTTT. Its protein product is CASSQDHRVGSPLHF.

The CDR3 DNA reads TGTGCCAGCTCTCCAAGGTCCAGGGGCCAGGAAGCTTTCTTT. It codes for CASSPRSRGQEAFF. The V call is TRBV18, the J call TRBJ1-1; D possibly corresponds to TRBD1 (6 bases). Trimming stripped 6 bases from V and 8 bases from J, with 19 bases between. The CDR3 sequence is 14 residues long. Germline CDR1 and CDR2: KGHSH and LQKENI.

J is TRBJ1-1 and V is TRBV27, with a tentative D call TRBD1 (5 bases). Looked up from germline, CDR1 is MNHEY and CDR2 is SMNVEV (reference sequence). Trimming stripped 3 bases from V and 6 bases from J, with 11 bases between. CDR3 length equals 13 residues. The CDR3 loop reads CASSLAGQAEAFF. In DNA form, the CDR3 reads TGTGCCAGCAGTTTGGCAGGGCAAGCTGAAGCTTTCTTT.

The V and J genes are TRBV3-1 (or the pseudogene TRBV3-2) and TRBJ2-7; perhaps TRBD2 as D (6 bases). The CDR3 covers 14 residues. Germline CDR1 LGHDT, CDR2 YNNKEL (reference sequence). V was shortened by 3 bases and J by 4 bases, with 13 bases between the two germline ends. CDR3 in amino acids: CASSQGRWGYEQYF. The CDR3 DNA follows: TGTGCCAGCAGCCAGGGGAGGTGGGGGTACGAGCAGTACTTC.

The chain employs TRBV28 and TRBJ1-1; 8 bases align to TRBD1. This CDR3 is built from 15 residues. Per germline, CDR1 MDHEN and CDR2 SYDVKM. V was pared by 6 bases and J by 0 bases, with 6 bases of the junction left unmatched. The CDR3 nucleotides read TGTGCCAGCAGGTCAGACAGGGGATTGAACACTGAAGCTTTCTTT. Translating it yields CASRSDRGLNTEAFF.

This sequence joins TRBV7-9 and TRBJ1-4; no reliable D call. The V gene's germline CDR1 is SEHNR and CDR2 FQNEAQ (reference sequence). This CDR3 region has 13 residues. Trimming shortened V by 1 base and J by 5 bases, and 5 bases separated the two germline ends. In DNA form, the CDR3 reads TGTGCCAGCAGCTTAGGGCCCAATGAAAAACTGTTTTTT. Translating it yields CASSLGPNEKLFF.